This record concerns one TCR beta chain sequence. The antigen this receptor binds is unknown. Per-base quality was not reported, and no clone a single base away is much larger than it. The data derive from a study of T cells in localized non-small cell lung cancer (dated by TCRdb to between 2020 and 2021). Regarding the complete study: T cell repertoires of 236 early-stage NSCLC patients were analyzed, with tumors being compared against uninvolved tumor-adjacent lungs. The cohort comprised 236 treatment-naïve NSCLC patients with resected, localized lung tumors. The mean age of the NSCLC patients was about 67 years, with 130 or so men and around 99 women.

The immunoSEQ Assay was used to sequence TCR beta CDR3 regions from DNA. For the original study's pipeline: T cell density was computed as TCR beta template counts normalized to usable DNA estimated by amplifying housekeeping genes. Richness was estimated with the preseqR package, extrapolating to 400,000 templates for PBMC samples and 120,000 templates for tissue samples. Clonality was defined by subtracting Pielou's evenness from one. Tissue-enriched TCRs were identified by differential abundance testing using productive amino-acid clonotypes, minimum total count 5 and alpha 0.1. Repertoire overlap between compartments was quantified with the Jaccard Index and Morisita Overlap Index. GLIPH grouped TCR beta CDR3s together with public tetramer-defined viral CDR3s, and a viral motif had to include at least three viral sequences and also show V-gene enrichment. In TCRdb, the immuneACCESS table is reduced to in-frame sequences with V and J assigned. These tables do not hold every clone; where another copy was compared, an unresolved V gene accounts for under half, and the others remain unexplained. From that table come the V and J calls and clone size; the DNA was used to work out D and trimming. Here the sample has some 12,000 clones; around four fifths occur a single time. Roughly a fifth of the sample rests with the top ten.

The paper as a whole reports these results and caveats: Because the study design was exploratory, TCR variables were selected using unadjusted p-values without false-discovery rate correction. Longer overall survival was associated with higher blood T cell density, whereas shorter survival was associated with higher adjacent-lung clonality. Because multi-region sequencing of the tumors was not done, intratumor heterogeneity could not be ruled out. A median of 57 of the top 100 tumor clones turned up in the paired uninvolved adjacent lung, and some 27 of those clones also ranked among the top 100 of that same adjacent lung. Uninvolved tumor-adjacent lung showed the highest T cell clonality, higher than tumor, which suggests more focused antigenic responses in the uninvolved tumor-adjacent lung.

In the germline V gene, CDR1 corresponds to KGHSH and CDR2 to LQKENI. The cysteine opens and the phenylalanine closes a CDR3 of 20 amino acids. Only the CDR3 region is kept as DNA, spanning 60 bases read in frame from base 1. Trimming accounts for 3 bases at V and 6 bases at J, while the number of junction bases matched to no gene is 18. At diagnosis, peripheral blood, uninvolved tumor-adjacent lung and tumor were collected and were preserved as a mix of fresh-frozen and FFPE material. Blood samples were analyzed as peripheral blood mononuclear cells for TCR repertoire profiling. This sequence uses TRBV18 and TRBJ2-3; 13 nucleotides in the junction match TRBD2. The receptor comes from a male donor at least 60 years old with stage I lung adenocarcinoma. Sequencing used peripheral blood, obtained before any cancer treatment. CDR3 reads: CASSPYPPRLTSGRRDTQYF. In nucleotides, the sequence is TGTGCCAGCTCACCTTACCCACCCCGCCTGACTAGCGGGAGGCGGGATACGCAGTATTTT. With all but the CDR3 taken from the reference TRBV18 and TRBJ2-3 genes, the full variable domain is: NAGVMQNPRHLVRRRGQEARLRCSPMKGHSHVYWYRQLPEEGLKFMVYLQKENIIDESGMPKERFSAEFPKEGPSILRIQQVVRGDSAAYFCASSPYPPRLTSGRRDTQYFGPGTRLTVL.